This paragraph covers one T cell receptor beta chain sequence. Its antigen is undetermined. The data were taken from a study of a mutant IDH1 vaccine in newly diagnosed glioma. In the study overall: The initiation of vaccination occurred 4-6 weeks after radiotherapy alone, or with temozolomide cycles.

This table comes from immunoSEQ multiplex PCR, and its TCRdb copy is limited to in-frame clones, with some not included. The table has approximately 41,000 clones, 81% seen once. The sample's time point: week 23, last vaccination. The vaccine gave 300 ug of a 20-mer mutant IDH1 peptide subcutaneously per dose. The source of this sequence is a man in his forties with glioma. The sample in question was PBMCs, obtained from a glioma patient whose treatment included an IDH1 peptide vaccine.

CDR3 in DNA: TGTGCCACCAGCGGGGGGTACAATGAGCAGTTCTTC. Translating gives CATSGGYNEQFF. This chain connects TRBV6-5 to TRBJ2-1, with 9 positions matching TRBD2. This CDR3 is built from 12 residues. V lost 10 bases to trimming and J lost 4 bases; unmatched junction nucleotides: 2. The germline V gene encodes CDR1 MNHEY and CDR2 SVGAGI.